The clone carrying this TCR beta chain was detected only once. Its cognate antigen is unknown. PCR involved 60 Vbeta and 13 Jbeta primers. TCRdb's table, derived via immunoSEQ multiplex PCR, lists solely in-frame clones and lacks some. The sample consists of under 90,000 clones, about 80% of them appearing once. This sample is part of a study of cytomegalovirus exposure and HLA in healthy donors. Study background: Membership in the Caucasian-associated ancestry cluster was found for about 84% of nearly 400 genotyped donors. General study results and limits: For presence/absence analyses, sequencing depth was assumed to be roughly uniform across donors. Within a later analysis, the majority of CMV-associated TCR beta chains appeared HLA-restricted. Accurate predictions that matched the HLA-A and HLA-B alleles of most subjects were reportedly made from TCR beta sequences.

The CDR3 loop spans 15 amino acids. The germline V and J ends were trimmed by 2 bases and 2 bases, with 11 bases remaining between them. In germline, CDR1 is SGHVS, CDR2 FNYEAQ. V is TRBV7-6 and J is TRBJ2-3, with unresolved D. The clonotype originates from a middle-aged man in good health and CMV-seronegative. Material for sequencing was PBMCs. The CDR3 DNA reads as TGTGCCAGCAGCTTAATCGGTGGTACCACAGATACGCAGTATTTT. Residues: CASSLIGGTTDTQYF.